This T cell receptor beta chain was recorded in a study of cytomegalovirus exposure and HLA in healthy donors. Points from the study as a whole: The Asian-associated ancestry cluster reportedly had fewer N-insertions than the approximately 670-donor mean in a later analysis. HLA alleles showed associations with around 15,000 TCR beta sequences in a later analysis, at a 0.05 false discovery rate. Most likely, a cluster of highly shared sequence variants arose as a sequencing artifact. The study assumed roughly uniform donor sequencing depth for presence/absence analyses.

Details on this clone: Its antigen is undetermined.

PCR involved 60 Vbeta and 13 Jbeta primers. Assay: immunoSEQ multiplex PCR; the TCRdb copy retains only in-frame clones and omits some. The repertoire holds roughly 180,000 clones, around 80% seen once, with about 4.3% in the top ten. Germline V gene lookup returns CDR1 LNHDA and CDR2 SQIVND (reference sequence). V lost 4 bases and J lost 0; bases outside the gene matches: 5. The CDR3 runs to 16 residues. The sequenced sample consisted of PBMCs. This rearrangement joins TRBV19 to TRBJ2-1; 8 bases fit TRBD2. The receptor's source is a woman aged 45-60 years in good health and CMV-seropositive. The CDR3 loop reads CASSTTGTSSYNEQFF. CDR3 coding DNA: TGTGCCAGTAGTACAACCGGGACTAGCTCCTACAATGAGCAGTTCTTC.